The TCR beta chain described here comes from a study of T cell responses to AZD1222 COVID-19 vaccine. Points from the study as a whole: Repertoires were sampled only after the peak T cell response.

The method was immunoSEQ multiplex PCR; TCRdb's version includes in-frame clones alone and lacks a portion of them. The data contain roughly 150,000 clones, around 88% of them singletons. Per the germline V gene, CDR1 is MNHEY and CDR2 is SMNVEV (reference sequence). Unmatched junction bases numbered 7, after V lost 7 bases and J lost 2 bases. This CDR3 region has 15 residues. Investigators merged groups given second doses at roughly 4 or roughly 12 weeks. Comments on this clone: Its antigen is still unknown.

The rearrangement uses TRBV27 and TRBJ2-7, with 11 bases identical to TRBD1. This specimen consisted of peripheral blood, obtained 28 days after the second AZD1222 dose. The source of this sequence is an adult who received the AZD1222 COVID-19 vaccine. CDR3 in amino acids: CASKPGTGGTYEQYF. CDR3 nucleotide sequence: TGTGCCAGCAAACCCGGGACAGGGGGGACCTACGAGCAGTACTTC.